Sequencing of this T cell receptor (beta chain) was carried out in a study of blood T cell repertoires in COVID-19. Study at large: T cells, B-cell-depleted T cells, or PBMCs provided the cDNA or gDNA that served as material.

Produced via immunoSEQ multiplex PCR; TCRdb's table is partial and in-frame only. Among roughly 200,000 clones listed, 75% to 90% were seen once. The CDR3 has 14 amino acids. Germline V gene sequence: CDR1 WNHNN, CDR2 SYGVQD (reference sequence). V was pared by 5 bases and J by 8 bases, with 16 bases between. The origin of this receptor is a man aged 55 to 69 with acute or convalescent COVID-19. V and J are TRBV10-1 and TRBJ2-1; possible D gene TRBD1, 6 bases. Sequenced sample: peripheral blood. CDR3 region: CASSPQGFEDEQFF. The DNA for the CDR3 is TGCGCCAGCAGTCCCCAGGGGTTCGAGGATGAGCAGTTCTTC.